The clone carrying this TCR beta chain came up a few times. Antigen: not known. The data are from a study of human T cells and chemical hapten exposure. Across the study: While the approximately 22-week study was under way, patients received diphenylcyclopropenone on the scalp every week. General study findings and limits: There were significantly more large CDR3 similarity clusters among expanded TCRs than among controls.

The library gave individual cDNA molecules unique molecular identifiers. A single record per CDR3 protein comes from TCRdb applying MiXCR to the RACE reads. The sample contains some 170,000 distinct CDR3 sequences, around 22% of which appear only once. Documented time point: patch test 1, 2 weeks after DPC sensitization. Treatment defined: therapeutic diphenylcyclopropenone sensitization with weekly scalp DPC. Blood draws came first, before each patch test. The CDR3 has 13 residues. Germline V gene lookup returns CDR1 LGHDT and CDR2 YNNKEL (reference sequence). Trimming removed 4 bases from V and 5 bases from J, with 11 bases in between.

The specimen was whole blood, collected in connection with sensitization to the hapten diphenylcyclopropenone (DPC). This chain links TRBV3-1 with TRBJ1-2; a weak D match, TRBD1 (5 bases). The receptor was derived from a woman between 50 and 59 years old with alopecia areata. Some clones in this sample may be carry-over from other donors' samples. CDR3: CASSRDGIYGYTF. CDR3 DNA sequence: TGTGCCAGCAGCCGGGACGGTATATATGGCTACACCTTC.